This T cell receptor beta chain was found in a study of CD8 T cells in ankylosing spondylitis (dated by TCRdb to 2016 to 2017). In terms of the full investigation: The study profiled T cell receptor beta repertoires in healthy donors and ankylosing spondylitis patients to find disease-linked TCR variants. Samples of peripheral blood were taken, and for ankylosing spondylitis patients, synovial fluid was collected as well. The full study cohort comprised 25 ankylosing spondylitis patients and 85 to 120 healthy donors. The full study reports these points: According to the report, matched synovial fluid samples from ankylosing spondylitis patients were significantly enriched for the disease-linked clones. The disease-linked clones showed a CD8+ phenotype and occurred at relatively low frequencies in peripheral blood. Blood from ankylosing spondylitis patients appeared to be characterized by a TCR beta motif made up of fewer than ten highly homologous amino acid variants. Some motif variants had previously been reported in the synovial fluid and blood of reactive arthritis patients, which suggests shared mechanisms of disease initiation.

TCRdb names Illumina HiSeq 2500 as the instrument used. Quantitative 5'-RACE with molecular barcodes was used to prepare TCR beta libraries. From the authors' description of their analysis: To identify disease-linked TCR variants, a new computational method was used, one built on a probabilistic model of VDJ rearrangement. The public reads were reprocessed in TCRdb via fastp at Q25 and MiXCR, keeping in-frame beta chains. Each CDR3 protein gets just one entry, which takes the most common genes and DNA from the rows behind it. What appears here as the V and J calls and clone size reflects TCRdb's work, not the paper's. Within this sample are roughly 250,000 distinct CDR3 sequences, with 10% to 13% of them counted one time only. The top ten clonotypes cover 2.5% to 3% of the sample. The germline V gene encodes CDR1 MNHNS and CDR2 SASEGT. The CDR3, from cysteine to phenylalanine, totals 14 residues. CDR3 DNA only is kept here, 42 bases in frame from base 1. From V the trimming removes 1 base and from J it removes 2 bases, while the gene matches leave 0 bases of the junction unaccounted for.

This clonotype was observed many times. Its antigen has not been determined. Nothing much larger sits one base from this clone, and base qualities are not available. This receptor chain uses TRBV6-1 and TRBJ1-2; the junction holds 8 bases that match TRBD1. The receptor comes from a male donor with ankylosing spondylitis or in good health (not recorded which). Sequenced input: blood, either unsorted or a sorted T cell fraction (not recorded which). The CDR3 sequence is CASSEGTGNYGYTF. The base sequence is TGTGCCAGCAGTGAAGGGACAGGGAACTATGGCTACACCTTC.